The 3 T cell receptor beta chains reported below all come from one sample, sequenced in a study of blood T cell repertoires in COVID-19. Clones were sequenced by immunoSEQ multiplex PCR, and TCRdb holds only the in-frame ones, with some missing. This table has some 340,000 clones, 80% to 90% appearing once. The sequenced sample consisted of peripheral blood. These receptors were collected from a young man with active or convalescent COVID-19.

The chain has TRBV2 and TRBJ1-2; D is undetermined. The germline V gene encodes CDR1 SNHLY and CDR2 FYNNEI. Between the trimmed V and J ends, which lost 9 bases and 6 bases, there was a span of 14 bases. CDR3 size: 12 residues. The chain's CDR3 is CARAEVGDGYTF. The CDR3 DNA reads TGTGCCAGGGCCGAGGTCGGGGATGGCTACACCTTC.

The chain links TRBV18 to TRBJ2-5, with a tentative D call TRBD2 (6 bases). This CDR3 has 14 residues. CDR1 KGHSH and CDR2 LQKENI come from the germline V gene. Trimming pared 5 bases from V and 4 bases from J, leaving 14 bases between. The CDR3 spells CASSAAGLGETQYF. Written as DNA, the CDR3 is TGTGCCAGCTCAGCCGCGGGGTTGGGAGAGACCCAGTACTTC.

The V call is TRBV19, the J call TRBJ1-2, with D possibly matching TRBD1 (5 bases). The CDR3 totals 13 residues. V lost 9 bases and J 8 bases, leaving 19 bases between the germline ends. CDR1 is LNHDA, CDR2 SQIVND, per germline (reference sequence). The CDR3 reads CASSVGGSWGYTF. As DNA, the CDR3 is TGTGCCAGCTCCGTTGGGGGGAGTTGGGGCTACACCTTC.